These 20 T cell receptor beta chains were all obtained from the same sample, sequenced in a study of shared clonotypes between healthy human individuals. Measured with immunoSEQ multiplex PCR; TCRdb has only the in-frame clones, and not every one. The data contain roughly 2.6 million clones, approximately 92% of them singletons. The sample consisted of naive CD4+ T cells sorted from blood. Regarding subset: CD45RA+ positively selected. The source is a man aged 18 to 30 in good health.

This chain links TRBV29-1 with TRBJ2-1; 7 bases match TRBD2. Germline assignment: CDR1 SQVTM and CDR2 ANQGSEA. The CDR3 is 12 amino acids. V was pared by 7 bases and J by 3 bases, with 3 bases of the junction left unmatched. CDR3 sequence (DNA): TGCAGCGGGGGGGACTACTACAATGAGCAGTTCTTC. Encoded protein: CSGGDYYNEQFF.

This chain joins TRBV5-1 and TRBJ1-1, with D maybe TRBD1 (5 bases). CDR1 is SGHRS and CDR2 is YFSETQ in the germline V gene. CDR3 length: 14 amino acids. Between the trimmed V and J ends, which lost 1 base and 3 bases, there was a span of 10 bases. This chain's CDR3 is CASSLLVGDTEAFF. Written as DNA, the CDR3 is TGCGCCAGCAGCTTGCTGGTAGGGGACACTGAAGCTTTCTTT.

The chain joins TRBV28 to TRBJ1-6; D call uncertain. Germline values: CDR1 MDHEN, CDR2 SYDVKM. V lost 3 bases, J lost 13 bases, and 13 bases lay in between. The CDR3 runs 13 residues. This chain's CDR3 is CASSLRQPPPLHF. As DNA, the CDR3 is TGTGCCAGCAGTTTGCGGCAGCCTCCCCCCCTCCACTTT.

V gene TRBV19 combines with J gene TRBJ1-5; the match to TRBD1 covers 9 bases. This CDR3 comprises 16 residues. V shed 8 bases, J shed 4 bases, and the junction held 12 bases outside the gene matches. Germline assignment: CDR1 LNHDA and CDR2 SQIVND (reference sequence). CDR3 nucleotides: TGTGCCAGTCAGTCCCAGGACAGGGGATGGAATCAGCCCCAGCATTTT. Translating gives CASQSQDRGWNQPQHF.

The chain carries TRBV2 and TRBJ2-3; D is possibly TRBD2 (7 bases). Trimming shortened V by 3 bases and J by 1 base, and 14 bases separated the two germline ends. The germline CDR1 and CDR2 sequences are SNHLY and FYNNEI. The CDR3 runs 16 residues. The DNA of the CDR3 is TGTGCCAGCAGTGACGAGGGGGGGGCGGGCACAGATACGCAGTATTTT. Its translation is CASSDEGGAGTDTQYF. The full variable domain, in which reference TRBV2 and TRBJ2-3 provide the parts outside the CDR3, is EPEVTQTPSHQVTQMGQEVILRCVPISNHLYFYWYRQILGQKVEFLVSFYNNEISEKSEIFDDQFSVERPDGSNFTLKIRSTKLEDSAMYFCASSDEGGAGTDTQYFGPGTRLTVL.

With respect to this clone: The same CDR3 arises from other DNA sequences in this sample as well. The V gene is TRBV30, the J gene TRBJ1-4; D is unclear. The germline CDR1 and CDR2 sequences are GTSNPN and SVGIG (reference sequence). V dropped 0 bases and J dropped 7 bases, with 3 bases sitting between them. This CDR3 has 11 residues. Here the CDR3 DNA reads TGTGCCTGGAGTGTAAGTGAAAAACTGTTTTTT. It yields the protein CAWSVSEKLFF.

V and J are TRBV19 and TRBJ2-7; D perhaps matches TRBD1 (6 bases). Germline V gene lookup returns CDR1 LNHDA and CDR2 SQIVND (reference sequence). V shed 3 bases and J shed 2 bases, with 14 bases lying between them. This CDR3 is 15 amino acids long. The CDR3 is CASSIGRGAPYEQYF. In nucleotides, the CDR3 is TGTGCCAGTAGTATCGGCAGGGGTGCCCCCTACGAGCAGTACTTC.

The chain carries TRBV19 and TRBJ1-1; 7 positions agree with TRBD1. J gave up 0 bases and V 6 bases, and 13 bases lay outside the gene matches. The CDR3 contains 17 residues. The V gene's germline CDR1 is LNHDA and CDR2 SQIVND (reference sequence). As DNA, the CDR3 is TGTGCCAGTAGCTTATTTCCGGGACAGAACATGAACACTGAAGCTTTCTTT. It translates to CASSLFPGQNMNTEAFF.

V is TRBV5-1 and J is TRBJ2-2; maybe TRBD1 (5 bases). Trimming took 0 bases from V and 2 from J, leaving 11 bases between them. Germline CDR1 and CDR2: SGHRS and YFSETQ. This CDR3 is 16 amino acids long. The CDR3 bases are TGCGCCAGCAGCTTGGCCATAGACAGCAACACCGGGGAGCTGTTTTTT. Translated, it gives CASSLAIDSNTGELFF.

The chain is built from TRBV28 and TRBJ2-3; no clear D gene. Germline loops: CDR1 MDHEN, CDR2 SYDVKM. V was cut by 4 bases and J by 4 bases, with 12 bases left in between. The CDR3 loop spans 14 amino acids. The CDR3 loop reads CASSSGPAADTQYF. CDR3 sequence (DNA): TGTGCCAGCAGTTCCGGTCCGGCGGCAGATACGCAGTATTTT. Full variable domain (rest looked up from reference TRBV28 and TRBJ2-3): DVKVTQSSRYLVKRTGEKVFLECVQDMDHENMFWYRQDPGLGLRLIYFSYDVKMKEKGDIPEGYSVSREKKERFSLILESASTNQTSMYLCASSSGPAADTQYFGPGTRLTVL.

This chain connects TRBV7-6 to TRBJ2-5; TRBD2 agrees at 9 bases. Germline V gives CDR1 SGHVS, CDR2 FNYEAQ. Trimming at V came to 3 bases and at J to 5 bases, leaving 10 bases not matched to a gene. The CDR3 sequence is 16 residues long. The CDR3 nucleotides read TGTGCCAGCAGCTTCGCTCCCGGGACTAGCACCGAGACCCAGTACTTC. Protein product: CASSFAPGTSTETQYF.

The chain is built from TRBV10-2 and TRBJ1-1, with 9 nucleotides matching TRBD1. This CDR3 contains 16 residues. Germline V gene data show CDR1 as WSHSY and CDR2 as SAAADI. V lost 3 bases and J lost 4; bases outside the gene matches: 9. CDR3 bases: TGCGCCAGCAGTGACCGTCCCGGGACAGGGACCACTGAAGCTTTCTTT. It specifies CASSDRPGTGTTEAFF.

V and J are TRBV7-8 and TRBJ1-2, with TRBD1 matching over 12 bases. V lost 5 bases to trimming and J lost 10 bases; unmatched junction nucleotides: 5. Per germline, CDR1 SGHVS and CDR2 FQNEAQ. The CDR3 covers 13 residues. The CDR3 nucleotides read TGTGCCAGCAGCCCCGGGACAGGGGGCTTCTACACCTTC. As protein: CASSPGTGGFYTF.

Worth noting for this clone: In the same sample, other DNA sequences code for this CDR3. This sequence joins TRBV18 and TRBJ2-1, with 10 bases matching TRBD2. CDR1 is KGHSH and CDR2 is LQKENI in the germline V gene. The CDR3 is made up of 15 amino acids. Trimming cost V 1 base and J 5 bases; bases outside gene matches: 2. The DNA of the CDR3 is TGTGCCAGCTCACCACTAGCGGGAGGTAACAATGAGCAGTTCTTC. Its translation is CASSPLAGGNNEQFF.

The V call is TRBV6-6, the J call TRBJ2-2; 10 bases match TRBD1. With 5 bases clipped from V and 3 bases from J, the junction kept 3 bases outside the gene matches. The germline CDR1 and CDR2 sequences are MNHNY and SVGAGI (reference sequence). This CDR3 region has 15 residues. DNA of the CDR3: TGTGCCAGCAGTAGGGACAGGGGCGACACCGGGGAGCTGTTTTTT. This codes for CASSRDRGDTGELFF.

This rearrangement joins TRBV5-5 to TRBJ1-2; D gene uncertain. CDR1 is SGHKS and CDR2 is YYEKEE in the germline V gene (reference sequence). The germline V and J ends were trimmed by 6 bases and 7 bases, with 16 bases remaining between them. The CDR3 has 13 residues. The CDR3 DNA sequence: TGTGCCAGCACCCCCCGGATGGCTGGTGGCTACACCTTC. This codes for CASTPRMAGGYTF.

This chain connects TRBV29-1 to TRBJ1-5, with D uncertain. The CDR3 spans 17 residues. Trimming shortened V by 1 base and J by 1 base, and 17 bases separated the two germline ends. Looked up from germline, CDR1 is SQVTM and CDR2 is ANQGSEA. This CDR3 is CSVEGAAALGSNQPQHF. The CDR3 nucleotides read TGCAGCGTTGAAGGAGCCGCAGCCTTAGGGAGCAATCAGCCCCAGCATTTT.

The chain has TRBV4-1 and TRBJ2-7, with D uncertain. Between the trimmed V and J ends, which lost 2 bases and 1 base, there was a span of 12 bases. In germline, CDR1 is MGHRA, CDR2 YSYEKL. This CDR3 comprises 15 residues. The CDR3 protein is CASSQTPRHSYEQYF. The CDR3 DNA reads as TGCGCCAGCAGCCAAACGCCCCGACATTCCTACGAGCAGTACTTC.

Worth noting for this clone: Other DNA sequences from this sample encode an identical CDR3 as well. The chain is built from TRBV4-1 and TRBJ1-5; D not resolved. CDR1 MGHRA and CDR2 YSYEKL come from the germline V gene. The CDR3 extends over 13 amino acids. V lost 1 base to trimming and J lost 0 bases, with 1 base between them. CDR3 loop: CASSQGSNQPQHF. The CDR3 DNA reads TGCGCCAGCAGCCAAGGTAGCAATCAGCCCCAGCATTTT.

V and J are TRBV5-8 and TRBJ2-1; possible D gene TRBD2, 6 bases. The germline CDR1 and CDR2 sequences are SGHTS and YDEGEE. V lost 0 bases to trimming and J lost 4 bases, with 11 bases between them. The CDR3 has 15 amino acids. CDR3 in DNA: TGTGCCAGCAGCTTGGCGGGAGAACCGTACAATGAGCAGTTCTTC. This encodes CASSLAGEPYNEQFF.